Each of the 12 T cell receptor beta chains below was sequenced from the same sample in a study of shared clonotypes between healthy human individuals. TCRdb's table, derived via immunoSEQ multiplex PCR, lists solely in-frame clones and lacks some. The sample yields about 1.1 million clones, 60% to 85% seen once. The sequenced material came from memory CD4+ T cells from PBMCs. Stated subset: CD45RA-negative fraction. All receptors come from a man aged 18-30 years in good health. Some clones in this sample may be carry-over from other donors' samples.

V usage is TRBV7-9 and J usage is TRBJ1-2; perhaps TRBD1 as D (5 bases). This CDR3 has 18 amino acids. V lost 1 base, J lost 0 bases, and 18 bases lay in between. CDR1 and CDR2 (germline): SEHNR, FQNEAQ (reference sequence). This CDR3 reads CASSLESWDGPANYGYTF. The CDR3 DNA follows: TGTGCCAGCAGCTTAGAAAGCTGGGACGGCCCGGCTAACTATGGCTACACCTTC.

The table lists this clone with a count of one. The V call is TRBV30, the J call TRBJ2-3; D is uncertain. Trimming left V 4 bases short and J 0 bases short, with 11 bases between. In germline, CDR1 is GTSNPN, CDR2 SVGIG (reference sequence). The CDR3 has 14 residues. The CDR3 DNA sequence: TGTGCCTGGAATATCGGCAGGAGCACAGATACGCAGTATTTT. This encodes CAWNIGRSTDTQYF.

The V and J genes are TRBV18 and TRBJ2-7; 10 bases line up with TRBD1. CDR1 and CDR2 (germline): KGHSH, LQKENI. The CDR3 consists of 18 residues. V lost 1 base and J lost 2; bases outside the gene matches: 11. The CDR3 sequence: CASSPRIEGQGGTYEQYF. For the CDR3, the DNA is TGTGCCAGCTCACCACGTATCGAAGGACAGGGGGGCACCTACGAGCAGTACTTC.

This clone appeared many times. This chain connects TRBV28 to TRBJ2-7, with 8 bases that match TRBD2. V shed 3 bases, J shed 2 bases, and the junction held 30 bases outside the gene matches. Germline loops: CDR1 MDHEN, CDR2 SYDVKM. The CDR3 consists of 23 residues. The CDR3 DNA reads TGTGCCAGCAGTTTTATTTTTGCTCTGGGGTCATCGGTAGCGGGGCCTAGAACCTACGAGCAGTACTTC. Translated: CASSFIFALGSSVAGPRTYEQYF.

This clone was seen more than once but under ten times. The chain joins TRBV28 to TRBJ2-1; D possibly corresponds to TRBD1 (7 bases). Trimming removed 10 bases from V and 6 bases from J, with 19 bases in between. From germline, CDR1 is MDHEN and CDR2 SYDVKM. This CDR3 has 14 residues. For the CDR3, the DNA is TGTGCCATCCTAGACAGGGACTCGGGCAATGAGCAGTTCTTC. Translation gives CAILDRDSGNEQFF.

For the CDR3, the DNA is TGTGCCAGCAGCAGAGCCAGTACCGCGAACTATGGCTACACCTTC. Its translation is CASSRASTANYGYTF. V gene TRBV7-8 combines with J gene TRBJ1-2, with unresolved D. V lost 5 bases and J lost 2, with 15 bases in between. The germline gives CDR1 SGHVS, CDR2 FQNEAQ. The length of the CDR3 is 15 residues.

The rearrangement uses TRBV6-5 and TRBJ2-4; 7 bases agree with TRBD1. Germline V gene data show CDR1 as MNHEY and CDR2 as SVGAGI. J was trimmed by 6 bases and V by 5 bases; bases with no gene match: 10. The CDR3 contains 15 residues. Here the CDR3 reads CASSRSPGQRNIQYF. DNA of the CDR3: TGTGCCAGCAGTCGCTCTCCGGGACAGAGAAACATTCAGTACTTC.

This clone was observed a handful of times. The chain has TRBV5-1 and TRBJ2-5; the match to TRBD2 covers 11 bases. This CDR3 is 18 amino acids long. With 3 bases clipped from V and 4 bases from J, the junction kept 14 bases outside the gene matches. Germline CDR1 reads SGHRS; CDR2 reads YFSETQ. Here the CDR3 reads CASSSPRSGRALVETQYF. As DNA, the CDR3 is TGCGCCAGCAGCTCCCCGCGTAGCGGGAGGGCCTTGGTAGAGACCCAGTACTTC.

About this clone: This same CDR3 is encoded by further DNA sequences in the sample. The V and J genes are TRBV28 and TRBJ2-3; D unresolved. Germline-derived CDR1 and CDR2 are MDHEN and SYDVKM. The CDR3 has 13 amino acids. Trimming took off 6 bases at V and 1 base at J, with 8 bases between the two ends. The CDR3 reads CASRPTGTDTQYF. The CDR3 DNA reads TGTGCCAGCAGACCTACAGGCACAGATACGCAGTATTTT.

To note about this clone: Other DNA variants within this sample encode the same CDR3. The chain combines TRBV7-9 with TRBJ2-2; the match to TRBD2 covers 8 bases. The germline V gene has CDR1 SEHNR and CDR2 FQNEAQ (reference sequence). The ends lost 1 base at V and 4 bases at J; junction bases unmatched: 2. The CDR3 consists of 15 residues. The CDR3 loop is CASSLVGRVTGELFF. The CDR3 nucleotides read TGTGCCAGCAGCTTAGTCGGGAGGGTCACCGGGGAGCTGTTTTTT.

The J gene is TRBJ1-5, the V gene TRBV18; TRBD1 matches at 9 bases. Trimming cost V 2 bases and J 7 bases; bases outside gene matches: 6. This CDR3 is 15 amino acids long. Germline V lookup: CDR1 KGHSH, CDR2 LQKENI. The CDR3 loop reads CASSPEQGARQPQHF. DNA for the CDR3: TGTGCCAGCTCACCAGAACAGGGGGCGAGGCAGCCCCAGCATTTT.

The V gene is TRBV2, the J gene TRBJ1-3; a possible D gene is TRBD1 (5 bases). V lost 6 bases, J lost 2 bases, and 11 bases lay in between. Looked up from germline, CDR1 is SNHLY and CDR2 is FYNNEI. This CDR3 comprises 14 residues. CDR3 DNA: TGTGCCAGCAGGCAGGGACGAGCTGGAAACACCATATATTTT. It is translated as CASRQGRAGNTIYF.